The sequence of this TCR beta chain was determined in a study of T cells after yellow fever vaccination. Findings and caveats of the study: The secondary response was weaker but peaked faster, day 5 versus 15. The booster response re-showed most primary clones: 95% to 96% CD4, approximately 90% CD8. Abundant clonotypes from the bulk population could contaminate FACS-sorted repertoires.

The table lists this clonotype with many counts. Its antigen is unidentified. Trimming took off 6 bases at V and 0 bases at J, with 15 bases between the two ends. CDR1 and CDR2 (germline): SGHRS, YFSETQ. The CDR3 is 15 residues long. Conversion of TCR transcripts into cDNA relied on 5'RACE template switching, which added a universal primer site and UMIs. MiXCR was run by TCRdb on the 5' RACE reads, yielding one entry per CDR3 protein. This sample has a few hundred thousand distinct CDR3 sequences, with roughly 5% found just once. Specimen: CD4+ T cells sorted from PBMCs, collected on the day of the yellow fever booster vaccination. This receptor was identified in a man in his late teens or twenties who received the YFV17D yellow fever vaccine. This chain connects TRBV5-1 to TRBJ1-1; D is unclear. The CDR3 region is CASTLTTDMNTEAFF. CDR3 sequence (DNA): TGCGCCAGCACCTTAACGACGGATATGAACACTGAAGCTTTCTTT.